The next 11 T cell receptor beta chains were all read from a single sample in a study of blood T cell repertoires in COVID-19. The data were produced by immunoSEQ multiplex PCR, yet TCRdb's version contains in-frame clones alone and is incomplete. Seen here are 100,000 to 150,000 clones, approximately 70% observed once, and the top ten hold about 1.9%. Sequencing was carried out using peripheral blood. The receptors were sampled from a woman aged 70 to 79 with acute or convalescent COVID-19.

The chain is built from TRBV2 and TRBJ2-7; the match to TRBD1 covers 8 bases. The V and J ends lost 6 bases and 0 bases, in that order; junction bases with no gene match: 7. Germline V gives CDR1 SNHLY, CDR2 FYNNEI. This CDR3 comprises 15 residues. The CDR3 is CASRAGTGFSYEQYF. As DNA, the CDR3 is TGTGCCAGCAGAGCCGGGACAGGATTCTCCTACGAGCAGTACTTC.

The chain employs TRBV6-5 and TRBJ2-2; no clear D gene. Trimming shortened V by 1 base and J by 6 bases, and 3 bases separated the two germline ends. Germline CDR1 MNHEY, CDR2 SVGAGI. This CDR3 is built from 12 residues. The CDR3 nucleotides are TGTGCCAGCAGTTACTTAGCCGGGGAGCTGTTTTTT. It is translated as CASSYLAGELFF.

This clone occurred a few times. The chain recombines TRBV28 with TRBJ2-7; 10 bases are shared with TRBD1. Germline V gene lookup returns CDR1 MDHEN and CDR2 SYDVKM. The ends lost 5 bases at V and 0 bases at J; junction bases unmatched: 10. The length of the CDR3 is 17 residues. CDR3 loop: CASSPDGGQGLSYEQYF. The CDR3 DNA sequence: TGTGCCAGCAGTCCTGACGGGGGACAGGGGCTCTCCTACGAGCAGTACTTC.

In this sample, this clone turned up once. The rearrangement uses TRBV20-1 and TRBJ2-2; D is unclear. V was pared by 3 bases and J by 1 base, with 9 bases between. This CDR3 spans 14 amino acids. CDR1 and CDR2 (germline): DFQATT, SNEGSKA (reference sequence). The CDR3 is CSASGRLNTGELFF. Here the CDR3 DNA reads TGCAGTGCTAGTGGGCGGTTGAACACCGGGGAGCTGTTTTTT.

This sequence joins TRBV6-2 or TRBV6-3 and TRBJ1-5; TRBD1 agrees at 8 bases. With V trimmed by 1 base and J by 7 bases, 9 bases remained unmatched. Germline lookup yields CDR1 MNHEY and CDR2 SVGEGT. The CDR3 totals 16 residues. CDR3 coding DNA: TGTGCCAGCAGTTACTTGGGACAGGTTGGAGGGCAGCCCCAGCATTTT. Protein sequence: CASSYLGQVGGQPQHF.

The J gene is TRBJ1-5, the V gene TRBV11-2; 8 bases are shared with TRBD1. The CDR3 has 15 residues. V shed 0 bases and J 6 bases; nucleotides not matched to a gene: 4. Per the germline V gene, CDR1 is SGHAT and CDR2 is FQNNGV. As DNA, the CDR3 is TGTGCCAGCAGCTTAGACAGGGGGCCCGGTCAGCCCCAGCATTTT. This codes for CASSLDRGPGQPQHF.

The gene calls are TRBV27 and TRBJ2-1, with 8 bases lining up with TRBD2. Losses at the gene ends were 6 bases for V and 3 bases for J; bases not matched to a gene: 7. This CDR3 comprises 15 residues. Germline-derived CDR1 and CDR2 are MNHEY and SMNVEV (reference sequence). CDR3 sequence: CASRERGGRYNEQFF. Written as DNA, the CDR3 is TGTGCCAGCAGGGAACGCGGGGGGCGCTACAATGAGCAGTTCTTC.

This rearrangement joins TRBV2 to TRBJ1-4; the D gene is possibly TRBD1 (5 bases). Germline CDR1 and CDR2: SNHLY and FYNNEI. The CDR3 has 15 amino acids. Trimming shortened V by 6 bases and J by 5 bases, and 16 bases separated the two germline ends. For the CDR3, the DNA is TGTGCCAGCAGCAACTCAGGACACTTAAATGAAAAACTGTTTTTT. Protein product: CASSNSGHLNEKLFF.

The genes are TRBV27 and TRBJ2-7; tentative D call: TRBD2 (6 bases). V was clipped by 3 bases and J by 4 bases, with 13 bases between them. Germline V CDR1 and CDR2: MNHEY, SMNVEV (reference sequence). The CDR3 sequence is 14 residues long. The CDR3 DNA is TGTGCCAGCAGTTTCGGCAGGGAGGTTTACGAGCAGTACTTC. Its translation: CASSFGREVYEQYF.

The genes are TRBV7-9 and TRBJ2-1; maybe TRBD2 (5 bases). This CDR3 contains 13 residues. Trimming removed 4 bases from V and 9 bases from J, with 13 bases in between. Germline lookup yields CDR1 SEHNR and CDR2 FQNEAQ (reference sequence). The DNA of the CDR3 is TGTGCCAGCAGCTCATTCGGAGGTACTGAGCAGTTCTTC. It codes for CASSSFGGTEQFF.

The J gene is TRBJ1-1, the V gene TRBV9; 10 bases fit TRBD1. In germline, CDR1 is SGDLS, CDR2 YYNGEE. CDR3 size: 17 residues. J lost 3 bases, V lost 3 bases, and 11 bases had no gene match. The CDR3 coding sequence is TGTGCCAGCAGCGACTCCCGGGACAGGGGAGGGGACACTGAAGCTTTCTTT. Protein product: CASSDSRDRGGDTEAFF.